This T cell receptor (beta chain) was captured in a study of CD8 T cells in ankylosing spondylitis. A single record per CDR3 protein comes from TCRdb applying MiXCR to the 5' RACE reads. The table shows some 250,000 distinct CDR3 sequences, with 20% to 30% occurring only once. Findings of the study overall: The clones that were linked to disease were reported to be significantly enriched in matched synovial fluid samples from ankylosing spondylitis patients. Researchers report that disease-linked clones proved CD8+ and relatively rare in peripheral blood.

Concerning this clonotype itself: Its target is not known.

Germline V CDR1 and CDR2: MNHNS, SASEGT. This CDR3 has 13 residues. V was trimmed by 5 bases and J by 6 bases, leaving 10 bases between them. The chain couples TRBV6-1 to TRBJ2-2; TRBD1 is a possible D gene (6 bases). Sequencing was carried out using blood, either unsorted or a sorted T cell fraction (not recorded which). The sequence derives from a male donor with ankylosing spondylitis or in good health (not recorded which). The CDR3 nucleotides read TGTGCCAGCAGTCAACAGGGCGCCGGGGAGCTGTTTTTT. Translated: CASSQQGAGELFF.